This T cell receptor beta chain was found in a study of cytomegalovirus exposure and HLA in healthy donors (dated by TCRdb to the late 2010s). Broadly, across the study: An earlier analysis of approximately 600 of the donors reported about 250 Gb of sequence data and more than 90 million unique TCR beta sequences from about 179 million T cells. Roughly 320 gigabases of sequencing data and roughly 80 million unique TCR sequences made up an early release that covered fewer than 650 HLA-typed donors. The genetic ancestry cluster associated with self-reported Caucasian donors included around 76% of the 398 genotyped donors. The study aimed to test whether cataloging public T cell receptors could reveal signatures of past pathogen exposure. The study profiled the T cell repertoires of fewer than 850 subjects by immunosequencing and related them to cytomegalovirus serostatus. Along with the roughly 670-subject first cohort, a separate validation cohort of approximately 110 different subjects was used. To predict cytomegalovirus infection status, the study combined high-throughput TCR immunosequencing, statistical association of individual TCRs with disease status, and machine learning. In a later analysis, previously published TCR beta repertoires from several hundred donors were re-analyzed and high-resolution HLA genotyping was added so that TCR occurrence patterns could be studied. The later analysis used no new phenotypic data to find candidate immune exposures, relying instead on TCR beta sequences and their occurrence across donors. To decide whether each TCR beta V gene segment behaved as functional or pseudogenic, an earlier analysis of some 600 of the donors relied on high-throughput TCR beta sequencing. Alongside the repertoire data, information on donor age, sex, ethnicity and CMV serostatus was compiled. In a later genetic analysis, genome-wide SNP genotypes for about 65% of the roughly 670 donors were used, and that subset was treated as a discovery cohort. All discovery cohort repertoires had been generated using a single sequencing platform. HLA typing covered class I and class II loci at four-digit resolution. Typing coverage varied by locus: about 620-640 donors for A, B, C, DRB1 and DQB1; approximately 500 for DQA1; over 600 for DPA1; roughly 450 for DPB1. Roughly 5 DR-DQ haplotypes were treated as single units for association and clustering because of strong linkage in the cohort. On average, roughly 240,000 unique TCR beta nucleotide sequences were sequenced per donor among 350 to 400 genotyped donors of the cohort, with roughly 20% of those sequences being non-productive. What the research found in general, with its limitations: The classifier was reported to diagnose cytomegalovirus status with high specificity and sensitivity in both the original and validation cohorts. HLA typing was unavailable for some donors at each locus, so association tests used only the typed subset. A later analysis associated 15,000 to 20,000 TCR beta sequences with specific HLA alleles at a false discovery rate of 0.05. The study listed 164 TCR beta chains as associated with cytomegalovirus. In vitro tests confirmed that a few of the cytomegalovirus-associated TCR beta chains recognize cytomegalovirus antigens. Several of the top co-occurrence clusters appeared to be linked to parvovirus B19, influenza, CMV and Epstein-Barr virus, according to a later analysis. The cohort was sequenced for TCR beta chains only, and without alpha or paired-chain data the features that could be detected were limited. The 87-base-pair reads could not distinguish some IMGT-functional V segments, including TRBV6-2 and TRBV6-3, so those segments were excluded. An association between a missense DCLRE1C variant and V-gene and J-gene trimming of TCR beta chains was found in a later genetic analysis and replicated in an independent cohort. A later genetic analysis reported fewer N-insertions in productive TCRs among donors in an Asian-associated ancestry cluster than the approximately 670-donor mean. Roughly uniform sequencing depth across donors was assumed in presence/absence analyses, although this assumption may not hold. The earlier analysis of about 600 of the donors excluded roughly 17 rarely observed V segments, including chromosome 9 orphons, because counts were too low. Linkage disequilibrium might explain the correlated functional status among segregating V segments, but an unknown experimental factor could not be excluded. Broadly in line with IMGT annotations, most TCR beta V segments showed up in productive rearrangements about 87% or about 30% of the time in an earlier analysis of several hundred of the donors. In a later analysis, HLA-associated TCR beta chains showed more clonal expansion and lower generation probabilities than non-associated chains that were equally common. A further reported finding was that TCR beta sequences accurately predicted the HLA-A and HLA-B alleles for most subjects in the first cohort. In a later analysis, the rate of TCR association differed among HLA loci, with DRB1 alleles having the most associated TCRs and HLA-C alleles having the fewest. CMV serostatus was the only immune exposure information available for the cohort. According to a later analysis, most CMV-associated TCR beta chains appeared to be HLA-restricted, and the HLA associations seemed to be driven largely by CMV exposure. The authors suggested that the approach could potentially be extended to other disease states and immunological phenotypes. The sequencing pipeline was judged likely to have produced a cluster of highly shared sequence variants as a technical artifact. Strong co-occurrence of HLA alleles, especially DR and DQ, made assigning TCR associations to individual alleles difficult. Most TCR sequences were observed very rarely across donors, whereas some public TCRs were present in many individuals.

To note about this clone: Which antigen it targets is not known. The sample holds no much larger clone one base away, and base qualities are not on file.

The cohort was made up of under 800 healthy bone marrow donors. At the time of sampling, every cohort member was nominally healthy, though immune exposures that went unrecorded were likely present. The donor tested CMV seropositive and was one of the 289 seropositive cohort members. A peripheral blood sample was provided by each donor, and peripheral blood mononuclear cells were used for TCR beta sequencing. The Qiagen DNeasy Blood Extraction Kit was used to extract genomic DNA from the blood cell samples. The library came from the immunoSEQ multiplex PCR assay. For the multiplex PCR, a mixture combining 60 forward primers for TCR Vbeta segments and 13 reverse primers for TCR Jbeta segments was used. The CDR3 region of rearranged TCR beta genes was amplified from genomic DNA by a multiplex PCR assay. Amplified TCR beta libraries were sequenced as 87-base-pair reads on the Illumina HiSeq System. Per the source publication's procedure: In a later analysis, some 80 million unique TCR beta chains were counted across the roughly 610 repertoires, and around 10 million of these chains were shared by at least two donors. Raw reads were error-corrected and collapsed into unique sequences by a nearest-neighbor algorithm in which closely related sequences were merged to remove PCR and sequencing errors. CDR3 sequences were aligned to IMGT reference sequences to assign V, D and J gene segments. For a sequence to be retained, a match of at least six nucleotides was required to both a V gene segment and a J gene segment. Rearrangements were classified as productive when the CDR3 lacked stop codons and remained in frame with V and J, and all other rearrangements were classified as non-productive. Following IMGT convention, CDR3 was defined as the stretch from the second conserved V-encoded cysteine to the conserved J-encoded phenylalanine. The earlier analysis of a few hundred of the donors excluded any sequence lacking an unambiguous match to a single V gene segment. In an earlier analysis of 587 of the donors, V segments were called functional above 56.7% productive rearrangements and were called segregating when the between-donor standard deviation exceeded 5%. A statistical classification framework was developed to diagnose cytomegalovirus status using the catalog of TCR beta chain sequences. In a later analysis, V and J genes were assigned by comparing TCR nucleotide sequences against IMGT/GENE-DB human TR gene sequences. The TCRdist pipeline was used in a later analysis to assign CDR3 sequences and most-parsimonious VDJ recombination scenarios. A later analysis defined each TCR beta chain by its CDR3 amino acid sequence plus V-gene family, and excluded reads lacking a unique V-gene family. As a way to deal with suspected cross-contamination and a sequencing artifact, a later analysis dropped 640 or so nucleotide sequences that were highly shared and had low generation probability. A later analysis calculated a clonal expansion index for each public chain from normalized within-repertoire ranks of inferred template counts. Generation probabilities in a later analysis came from a VDJ recombination model fitted to out-of-frame rearrangements, and those results were checked against IGoR. A later analysis scored TCR-TCR, TCR-HLA and TCR-CMV co-occurrence with hypergeometric tests, applying a repertoire-size bias correction to TCR pairs. False discovery rates were estimated in a later analysis by permuting HLA or CMV assignments 20 times. A later analysis grouped co-occurring TCRs with DBSCAN, adding TCRdist sequence similarity when clustering within HLA-allele-positive subsets. For co-occurrence clustering, repertoires with fewer than 30,000 or more than 120,000 public chains were excluded, along with five repertoires with anomalous nucleotide sharing. TCRdb took over this immuneACCESS table, retaining in-frame rearrangements with V and J assigned. Such tables are incomplete; in checked studies, under half of the missing clones stem from an unresolved V gene, and the remainder is unexplained. Clonal size and the V and J genes are those of that table, whereas D and trimming came from the DNA. The sample data list about 130,000 clones, and less than 80% of these were observed just once. The ten largest clones take up around 6.6% of the sample.

Based on the germline V gene, the CDR1 and CDR2 sequences are MDHEN and SYDVKM. The cysteine opens and the phenylalanine closes a CDR3 of 16 amino acids. The retained sequence is limited to the CDR3, 48 bases, with the frame set at the first base. V lost 5 bases and J lost 10 bases, and the count of bases not matched to a germline gene is 14. The sequenced sample consisted of PBMCs. The chain joins TRBV28 to TRBJ1-6, and TRBD1 aligns with 7 junction nucleotides. This clonotype originated in a man aged 40-55 years in good health and CMV-seropositive. The sequenced DNA: TGTGCCAGCAGTACCCAGACAGGGATGGCAGGATCACCCCTCCACTTT. It translates as CASSTQTGMAGSPLHF.